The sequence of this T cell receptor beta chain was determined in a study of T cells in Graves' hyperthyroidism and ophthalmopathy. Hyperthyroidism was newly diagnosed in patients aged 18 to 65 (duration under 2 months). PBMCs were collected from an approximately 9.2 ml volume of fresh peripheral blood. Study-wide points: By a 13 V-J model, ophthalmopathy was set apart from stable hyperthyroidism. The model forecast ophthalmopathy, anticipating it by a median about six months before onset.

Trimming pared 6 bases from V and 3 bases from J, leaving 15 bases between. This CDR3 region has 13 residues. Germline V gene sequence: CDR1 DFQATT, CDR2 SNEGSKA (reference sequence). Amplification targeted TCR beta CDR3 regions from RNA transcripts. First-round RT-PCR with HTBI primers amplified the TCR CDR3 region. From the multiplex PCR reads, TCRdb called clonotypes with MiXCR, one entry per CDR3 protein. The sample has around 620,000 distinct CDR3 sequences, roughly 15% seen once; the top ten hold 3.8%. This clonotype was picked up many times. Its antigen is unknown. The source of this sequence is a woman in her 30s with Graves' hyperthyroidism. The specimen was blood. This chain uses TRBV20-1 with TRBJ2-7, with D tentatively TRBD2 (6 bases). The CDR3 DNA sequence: TGCAGTGCCTCACGGACGCGGGACTACGAGCAGTACTTC. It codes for CSASRTRDYEQYF.